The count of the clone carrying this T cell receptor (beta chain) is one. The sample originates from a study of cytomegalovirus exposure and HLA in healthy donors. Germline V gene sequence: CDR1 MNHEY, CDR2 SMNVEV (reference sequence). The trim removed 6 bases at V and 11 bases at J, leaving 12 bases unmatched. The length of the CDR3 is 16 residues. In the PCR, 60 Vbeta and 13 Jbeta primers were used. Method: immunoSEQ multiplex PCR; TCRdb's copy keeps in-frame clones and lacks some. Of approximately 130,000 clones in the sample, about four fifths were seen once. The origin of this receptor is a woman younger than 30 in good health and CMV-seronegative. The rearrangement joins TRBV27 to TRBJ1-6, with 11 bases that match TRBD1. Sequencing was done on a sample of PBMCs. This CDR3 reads CASRTTGTGGLTPLHF. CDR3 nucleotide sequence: TGTGCCAGCAGAACAACCGGGACAGGGGGACTAACACCCCTCCACTTT.